The 13 T cell receptor beta chains in this list originate from one sample, sequenced in a study of blood T cell repertoires in COVID-19 (dated by TCRdb to 2019 to 2021). The library was built by means of the immunoSEQ multiplex PCR assay. TCRdb took this table from immuneACCESS and kept in-frame rearrangements with V and J called. Such tables lack part of the clones; where checked against another copy, unresolved V genes explain under half of the gap, and the rest is unexplained. For this sample there are 200,000 to 250,000 clones; 70% to 90% appear just once. The ten largest make up less than 8% of the sample. Sequenced: peripheral blood. These receptors were taken from a woman aged 45-65 years with active or convalescent COVID-19.

In DNA form, the CDR3 reads TGTGCCAGCAGCCGCCAGCGGGACCAAGAGACCCAGTACTTC. It translates to CASSRQRDQETQYF. The chain has TRBV14 and TRBJ2-5; D perhaps matches TRBD2 (6 bases). The CDR3 totals 14 residues. Trimming shortened V by 4 bases and J by 0 bases, and 9 bases separated the two germline ends. Germline V CDR1 and CDR2: SGHDN, FVKESK.

The CDR3 sequence is CASAFIGEETQYF. In DNA form, the CDR3 reads TGTGCCAGCGCCTTTATTGGAGAAGAGACCCAGTACTTC. The V call is TRBV6-5, the J call TRBJ2-5, with D unresolved. The germline gives CDR1 MNHEY, CDR2 SVGAGI. The CDR3 runs to 13 residues. V gave up 8 bases and J gave up 3 bases, with 13 bases separating them.

This sequence joins TRBV28 and TRBJ2-2; 8 nucleotides align to TRBD1. This CDR3 region has 17 residues. Germline-derived CDR1 and CDR2 are MDHEN and SYDVKM. The ends lost 7 bases at V and 1 base at J; junction bases unmatched: 11. In DNA, the CDR3 is TGTGCCAGCACCCCCGACAGGGGCCGCAAGAACACCGGGGAGCTGTTTTTT. This translates into CASTPDRGRKNTGELFF.

In DNA form, the CDR3 reads TGTGCCAGCAGCGGCGGGTGGGGGCATGGTGGCTACACCTTC. This translates into CASSGGWGHGGYTF. This sequence joins TRBV6-5 and TRBJ1-2, with D perhaps TRBD1 (6 bases). V was trimmed by 6 bases and J by 7 bases, leaving 18 bases between them. This CDR3 comprises 14 residues. CDR1 is MNHEY and CDR2 is SVGAGI in the germline V gene.

The rearrangement links TRBV12-3 or TRBV12-4 to TRBJ1-4, with D perhaps TRBD1 (5 bases). V was clipped by 7 bases and J by 10 bases, with 16 bases between them. This CDR3 has 13 residues. CDR3 coding DNA: TGTGCCAGCACGTGGGCAGGGTCAGGAAAACTGTTTTTT. This encodes CASTWAGSGKLFF.

This chain joins TRBV29-1 and TRBJ1-2; 7 nucleotides line up with TRBD1. This CDR3 spans 12 amino acids. CDR1 and CDR2 from the germline V gene are SQVTM and ANQGSEA. J was trimmed by 7 bases and V by 7 bases; bases with no gene match: 9. The CDR3 loop reads CSGLQGWSGYTF. For the CDR3, the DNA is TGCAGCGGCCTACAGGGGTGGAGTGGCTACACCTTC. The whole variable domain, remainder taken from reference TRBV29-1 and TRBJ1-2, is SAVISQKPSRDICQRGTSLTIQCQVDSQVTMMFWYRQQPGQSLTLIATANQGSEATYESGFVIDKFPISRPNLTFSTLTVSNMSPEDSSIYLCSGLQGWSGYTFGSGTRLTVV.

The rearrangement joins TRBV6-6 to TRBJ1-5, with TRBD1 matching 9 bases. This CDR3 contains 15 residues. Germline CDR1 reads MNHNY; CDR2 reads SVGAGI (reference sequence). V was clipped by 2 bases and J by 7 bases; unmatched bases: 6. CDR3 residues: CASSYTLQGAQPQHF. The CDR3 region has the DNA TGTGCCAGCAGTTACACGCTACAGGGGGCACAGCCCCAGCATTTT.

The V call is TRBV30, the J call TRBJ2-7; 8 nucleotides agree with TRBD1. The junction had 2 bases not matched to a gene; V was cut back by 4 bases and J by 3 bases. In germline, CDR1 is GTSNPN, CDR2 SVGIG (reference sequence). This CDR3 has 12 amino acids. In nucleotides, the CDR3 is TGTGCCTGGACTGGACAGGGCTACGAGCAGTACTTC. Translated: CAWTGQGYEQYF.

The rearrangement links TRBV3-1 (or the pseudogene TRBV3-2) to TRBJ2-2; 9 bases line up with TRBD1. The CDR3 consists of 15 residues. Germline V lookup: CDR1 LGHDT, CDR2 YNNKEL (reference sequence). Trimming took 3 bases from V and 4 from J; bases not matched to a gene: 3. The CDR3 DNA reads TGTGCCAGCAGCCAGGGACAGGGTAGCACCGGGGAGCTGTTTTTT. As protein: CASSQGQGSTGELFF.

This chain links TRBV5-4 with TRBJ2-5; 9 nucleotides line up with TRBD1. V gave up 5 bases and J gave up 5 bases; unmatched junction bases: 7. CDR1 is SGHNT, CDR2 YYREEE, per germline (reference sequence). The CDR3 totals 14 residues. The CDR3 bases are TGTGCCAGCAGATCCGGGACAGGGTATGAGACCCAGTACTTC. Its translation: CASRSGTGYETQYF.

A single count supports this clone. This specimen includes other DNA sequences encoding the same CDR3. The J gene is TRBJ1-4, the V gene TRBV18, with D uncertain. Per the germline V gene, CDR1 is KGHSH and CDR2 is LQKENI. Deletions cut 3 bases from V and 0 bases from J, with 5 bases between. CDR3 length: 14 residues. The CDR3 loop reads CASSPTATNEKLFF. The CDR3 nucleotides read TGTGCCAGCTCACCCACAGCAACTAATGAAAAACTGTTTTTT.

This clone was seen many times. The J gene is TRBJ1-5, the V gene TRBV28; 8 bases line up with TRBD1. This CDR3 is built from 16 residues. Germline CDR1 and CDR2: MDHEN and SYDVKM. The V segment lost 5 bases and the J segment 2 bases; nucleotides outside the gene matches: 8. The CDR3 loop is CASSSGQGRGNQPQHF. Written as DNA, the CDR3 is TGTGCCAGCAGTAGCGGACAGGGACGTGGCAATCAGCCCCAGCATTTT.

V gene TRBV14 combines with J gene TRBJ1-6, with TRBD1 matching 8 bases. V was pared by 1 base and J by 11 bases, with 7 bases of the junction left unmatched. CDR3 length: 15 residues. Germline CDR1 is SGHDN and CDR2 is FVKESK. CDR3 nucleotide sequence: TGTGCCAGCAGCCAAGGTTCCGGACAGGGTGCACCCCTCCACTTT. It is translated as CASSQGSGQGAPLHF.